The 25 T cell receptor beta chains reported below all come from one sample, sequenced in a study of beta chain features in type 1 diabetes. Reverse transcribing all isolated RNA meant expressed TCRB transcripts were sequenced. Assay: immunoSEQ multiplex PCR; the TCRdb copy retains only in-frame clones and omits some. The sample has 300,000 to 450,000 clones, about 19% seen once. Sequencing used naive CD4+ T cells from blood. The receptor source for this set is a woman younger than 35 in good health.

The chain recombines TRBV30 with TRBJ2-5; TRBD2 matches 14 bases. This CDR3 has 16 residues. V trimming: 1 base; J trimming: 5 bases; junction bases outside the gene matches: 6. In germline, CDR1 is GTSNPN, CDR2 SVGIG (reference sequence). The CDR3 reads CAWSAGLAGARETQYF. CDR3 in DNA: TGTGCCTGGAGTGCGGGACTAGCGGGAGCGCGGGAGACCCAGTACTTC.

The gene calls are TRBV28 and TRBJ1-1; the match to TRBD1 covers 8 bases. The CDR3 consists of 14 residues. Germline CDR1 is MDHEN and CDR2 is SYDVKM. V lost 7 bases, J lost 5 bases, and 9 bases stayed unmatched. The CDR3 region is CASTTGGKWTEAFF. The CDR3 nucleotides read TGTGCCAGCACCACAGGGGGGAAGTGGACTGAAGCTTTCTTT.

CDR3 amino acids: CASSPPTRTEAFF. The CDR3 DNA sequence: TGTGCCAGCTCACCACCGACGCGGACTGAAGCTTTCTTT. The chain carries TRBV18 and TRBJ1-1, with unresolved D. CDR1 is KGHSH and CDR2 is LQKENI in the germline V gene. V gave up 0 bases and J gave up 5 bases, with 7 bases separating them. The CDR3 spans 13 residues.

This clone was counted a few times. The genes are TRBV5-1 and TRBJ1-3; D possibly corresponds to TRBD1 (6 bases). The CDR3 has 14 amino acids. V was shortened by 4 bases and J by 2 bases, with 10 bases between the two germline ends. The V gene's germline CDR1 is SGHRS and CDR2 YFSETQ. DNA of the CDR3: TGCGCCAGCAGCACGGGACAAACTGGAAACACCATATATTTT. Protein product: CASSTGQTGNTIYF.

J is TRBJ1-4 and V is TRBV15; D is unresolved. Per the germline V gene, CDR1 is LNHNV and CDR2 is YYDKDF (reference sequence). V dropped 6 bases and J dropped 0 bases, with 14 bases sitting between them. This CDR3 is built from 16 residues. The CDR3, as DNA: TGTGCCACCAGTCAGATTTCGTCTTCAACTAATGAAAAACTGTTTTTT. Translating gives CATSQISSSTNEKLFF.

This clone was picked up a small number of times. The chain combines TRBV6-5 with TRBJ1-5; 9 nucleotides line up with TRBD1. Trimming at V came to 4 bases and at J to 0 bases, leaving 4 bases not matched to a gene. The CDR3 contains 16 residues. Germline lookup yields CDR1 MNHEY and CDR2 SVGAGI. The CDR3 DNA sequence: TGTGCCAGCAGTTTGGACAGGGGAGTTAGCAATCAGCCCCAGCATTTT. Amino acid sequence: CASSLDRGVSNQPQHF.

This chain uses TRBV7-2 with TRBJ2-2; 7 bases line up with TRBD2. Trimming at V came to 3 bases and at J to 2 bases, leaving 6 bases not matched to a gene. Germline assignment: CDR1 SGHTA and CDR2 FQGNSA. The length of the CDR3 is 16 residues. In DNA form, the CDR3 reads TGTGCCAGCAGCTTCCGACTAGCTGAAAACACCGGGGAGCTGTTTTTT. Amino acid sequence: CASSFRLAENTGELFF.

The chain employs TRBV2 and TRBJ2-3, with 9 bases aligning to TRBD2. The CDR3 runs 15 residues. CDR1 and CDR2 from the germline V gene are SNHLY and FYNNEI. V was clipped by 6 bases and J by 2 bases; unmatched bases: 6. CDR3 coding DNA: TGTGCCAGCAGGCCGGCGGGAGGGATCACAGATACGCAGTATTTT. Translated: CASRPAGGITDTQYF.

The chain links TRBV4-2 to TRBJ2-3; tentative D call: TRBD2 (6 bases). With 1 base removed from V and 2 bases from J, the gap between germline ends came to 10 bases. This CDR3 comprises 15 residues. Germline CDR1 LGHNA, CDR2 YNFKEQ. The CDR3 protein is CASSQGTIITDTQYF. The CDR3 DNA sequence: TGTGCCAGCAGCCAAGGGACTATTATCACAGATACGCAGTATTTT.

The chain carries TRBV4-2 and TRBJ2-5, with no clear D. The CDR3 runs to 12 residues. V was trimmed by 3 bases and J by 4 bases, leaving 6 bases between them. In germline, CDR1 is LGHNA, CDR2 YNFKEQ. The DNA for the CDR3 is TGTGCCAGCAGCCACGGTGGAGAGACCCAGTACTTC. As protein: CASSHGGETQYF.

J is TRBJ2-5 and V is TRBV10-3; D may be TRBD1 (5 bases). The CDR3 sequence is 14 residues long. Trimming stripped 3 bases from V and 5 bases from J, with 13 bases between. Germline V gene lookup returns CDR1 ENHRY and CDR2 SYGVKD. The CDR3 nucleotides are TGTGCCATCAGTGACCCGGACAAGGGCGAGACCCAGTACTTC. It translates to CAISDPDKGETQYF.

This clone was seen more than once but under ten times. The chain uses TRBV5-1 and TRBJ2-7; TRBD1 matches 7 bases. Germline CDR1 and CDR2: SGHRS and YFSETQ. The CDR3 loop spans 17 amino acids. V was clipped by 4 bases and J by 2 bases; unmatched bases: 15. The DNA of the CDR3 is TGCGCCAGCAGCCCCAACCATCTCGGGACAGATGCCTACGAGCAGTACTTC. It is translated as CASSPNHLGTDAYEQYF. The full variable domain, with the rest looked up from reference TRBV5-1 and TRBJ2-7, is KAGVTQTPRYLIKTRGQQVTLSCSPISGHRSVSWYQQTPGQGLQFLFEYFSETQRNKGNFPGRFSGRQFSNSRSEMNVSTLELGDSALYLCASSPNHLGTDAYEQYFGPGTRLTVT.

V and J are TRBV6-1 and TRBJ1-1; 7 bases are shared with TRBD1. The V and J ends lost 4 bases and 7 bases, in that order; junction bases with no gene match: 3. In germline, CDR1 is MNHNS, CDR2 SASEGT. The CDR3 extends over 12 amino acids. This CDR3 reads CASSVTGDEAFF. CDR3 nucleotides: TGTGCCAGCAGTGTAACAGGGGATGAAGCTTTCTTT.

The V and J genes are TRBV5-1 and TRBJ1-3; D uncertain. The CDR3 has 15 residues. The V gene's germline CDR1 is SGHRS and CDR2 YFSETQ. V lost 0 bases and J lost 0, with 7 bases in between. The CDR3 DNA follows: TGCGCCAGCAGCTTGGAGGCGGCCTCTGGAAACACCATATATTTT. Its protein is CASSLEAASGNTIYF.

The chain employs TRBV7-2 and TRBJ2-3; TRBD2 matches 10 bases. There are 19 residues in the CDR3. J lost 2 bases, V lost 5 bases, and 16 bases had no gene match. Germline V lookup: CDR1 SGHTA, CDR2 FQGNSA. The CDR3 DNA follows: TGTGCCAGCAGCACCCTAGGTGGGCTAGCGGGGGCCAACACAGATACGCAGTATTTT. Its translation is CASSTLGGLAGANTDTQYF.

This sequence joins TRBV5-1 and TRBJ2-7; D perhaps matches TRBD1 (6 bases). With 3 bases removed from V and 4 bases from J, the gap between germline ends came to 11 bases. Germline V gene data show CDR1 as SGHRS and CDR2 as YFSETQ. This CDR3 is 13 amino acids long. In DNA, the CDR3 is TGCGCCAGCAGCTCCCGGGACAATTACGAGCAGTACTTC. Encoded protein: CASSSRDNYEQYF.

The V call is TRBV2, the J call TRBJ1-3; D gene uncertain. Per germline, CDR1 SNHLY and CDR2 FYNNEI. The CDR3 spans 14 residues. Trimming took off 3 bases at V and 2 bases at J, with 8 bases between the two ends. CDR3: CASSDQVTGNTIYF. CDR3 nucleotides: TGTGCCAGCAGTGATCAGGTCACTGGAAACACCATATATTTT.

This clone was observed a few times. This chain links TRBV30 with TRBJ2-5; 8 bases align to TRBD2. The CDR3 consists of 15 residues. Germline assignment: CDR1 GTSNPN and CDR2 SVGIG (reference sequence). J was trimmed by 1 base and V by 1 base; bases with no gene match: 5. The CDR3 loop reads CAWSELAGFQETQYF. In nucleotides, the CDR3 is TGTGCCTGGAGTGAGCTAGCGGGTTTCCAAGAGACCCAGTACTTC.

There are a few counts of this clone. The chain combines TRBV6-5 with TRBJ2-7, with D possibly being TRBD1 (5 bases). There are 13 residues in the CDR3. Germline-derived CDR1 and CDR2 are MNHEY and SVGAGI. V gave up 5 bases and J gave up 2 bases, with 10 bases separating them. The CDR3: CASSKGNTYEQYF. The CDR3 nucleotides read TGTGCCAGCAGTAAGGGGAACACCTACGAGCAGTACTTC.

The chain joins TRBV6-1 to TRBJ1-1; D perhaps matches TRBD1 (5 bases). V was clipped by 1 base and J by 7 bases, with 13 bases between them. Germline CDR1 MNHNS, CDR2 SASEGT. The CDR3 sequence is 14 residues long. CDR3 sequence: CASSEVAGPGEAFF. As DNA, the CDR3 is TGTGCCAGCAGTGAAGTCGCGGGGCCTGGTGAAGCTTTCTTT.

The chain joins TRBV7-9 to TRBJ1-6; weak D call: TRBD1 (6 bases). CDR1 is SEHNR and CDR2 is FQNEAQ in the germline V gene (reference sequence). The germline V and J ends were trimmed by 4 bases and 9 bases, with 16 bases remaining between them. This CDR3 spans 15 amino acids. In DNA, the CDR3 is TGTGCCAGCAGCTCCGAGCAGGGGTTGGGTTCACCCCTCCACTTT. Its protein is CASSSEQGLGSPLHF.

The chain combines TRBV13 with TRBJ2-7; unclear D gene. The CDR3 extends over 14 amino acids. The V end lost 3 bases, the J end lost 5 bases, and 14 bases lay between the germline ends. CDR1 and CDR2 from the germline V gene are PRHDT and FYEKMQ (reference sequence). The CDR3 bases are TGTGCCAGCAGCTTCAACCTAGATTTCCACGAGCAGTACTTC. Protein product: CASSFNLDFHEQYF.

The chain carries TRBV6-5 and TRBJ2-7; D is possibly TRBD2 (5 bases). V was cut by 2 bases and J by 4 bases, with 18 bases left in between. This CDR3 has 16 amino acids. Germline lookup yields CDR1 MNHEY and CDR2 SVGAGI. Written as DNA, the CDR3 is TGTGCCAGCAGTTACAGCGGTCGGCTAAGACGGTACGAGCAGTACTTC. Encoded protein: CASSYSGRLRRYEQYF.

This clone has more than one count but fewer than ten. The CDR3 nucleotides read TGTGCCATCCGGAGCGGGGGGCAGTCGAATACGCAGTATTTT. Its protein product is CAIRSGGQSNTQYF. This rearrangement joins TRBV10-3 to TRBJ2-3, with 9 bases matching TRBD2. Germline V gives CDR1 ENHRY, CDR2 SYGVKD. J gave up 7 bases and V 8 bases, and 10 bases lay outside the gene matches. This CDR3 spans 14 amino acids.

In nucleotides, the CDR3 is TGTGCCAGCAGGGAGCCAGGGGGTACCTACAATGAGCAGTTCTTC. Amino acids: CASREPGGTYNEQFF. J is TRBJ2-1 and V is TRBV11-2, with 7 bases fitting TRBD1. The CDR3 has 15 residues. The germline CDR1 and CDR2 sequences are SGHAT and FQNNGV. Trimming took 6 bases from V and 2 from J; bases not matched to a gene: 7. The full variable domain, with the rest looked up from reference TRBV11-2 and TRBJ2-1, is EAGVAQSPRYKIIEKRQSVAFWCNPISGHATLYWYQQILGQGPKLLIQFQNNGVVDDSQLPKDRFSAERLKGVDSTLKIQPAKLEDSAVYLCASREPGGTYNEQFFGPGTRLTVL.